This T cell receptor beta chain was recorded in a study of PD-1 blockade in classical Hodgkin lymphoma. The time point is: newly diagnosed, previously untreated cHL patient sample. Investigators isolated CD4+ T cells from thawed PBMCs through magnetic negative selection. Profiling relied on immunoSEQ multiplex PCR, and the TCRdb table lists in-frame clones only, not all of them. The sample yields 15,000 to 20,000 clones, about four fifths seen once. Sequenced input: CD4+ T cells from blood. This TCR was recovered from a human donor with classical Hodgkin lymphoma.

The CDR3 nucleotides read TGCGCCAGCAGCCAAGACCCAGAGTGGGCCGGGGAGCTGTTTTTT. Protein sequence: CASSQDPEWAGELFF. The rearrangement links TRBV4-1 to TRBJ2-2, with D unresolved. This CDR3 is built from 15 residues. The V end lost 0 bases, the J end lost 6 bases, and 11 bases lay between the germline ends. CDR1 is MGHRA and CDR2 is YSYEKL in the germline V gene.